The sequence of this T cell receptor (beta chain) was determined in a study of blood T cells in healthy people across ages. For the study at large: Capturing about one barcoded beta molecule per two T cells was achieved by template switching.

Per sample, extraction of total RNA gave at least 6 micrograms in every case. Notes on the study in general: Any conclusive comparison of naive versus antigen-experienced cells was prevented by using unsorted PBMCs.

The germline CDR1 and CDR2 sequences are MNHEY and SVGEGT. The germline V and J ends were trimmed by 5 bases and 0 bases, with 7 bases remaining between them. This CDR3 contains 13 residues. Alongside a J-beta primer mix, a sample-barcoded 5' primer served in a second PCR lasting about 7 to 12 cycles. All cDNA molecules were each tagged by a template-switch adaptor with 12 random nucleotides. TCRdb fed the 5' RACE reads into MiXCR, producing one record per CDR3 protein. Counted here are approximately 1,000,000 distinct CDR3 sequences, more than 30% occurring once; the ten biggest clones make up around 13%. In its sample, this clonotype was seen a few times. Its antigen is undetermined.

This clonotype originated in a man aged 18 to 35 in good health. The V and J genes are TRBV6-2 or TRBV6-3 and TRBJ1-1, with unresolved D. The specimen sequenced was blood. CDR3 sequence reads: CASSDTMNTEAFF. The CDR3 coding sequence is TGTGCCAGCAGTGACACCATGAACACTGAAGCTTTCTTT.